This TCR beta chain emerged from a study of memory CD4+ T cells and cytomegalovirus serostatus. Germline V gene lookup returns CDR1 SGHAT and CDR2 FQDESV (reference sequence). There are 17 residues in the CDR3. Unmatched junction bases numbered 4, after V lost 3 bases and J lost 4 bases. Single viable CD3+CD4+CD8-CD45RO+ cells were sorted as the memory CD4+ T cells. Libraries were prepared by immunoSEQ multiplex PCR; TCRdb keeps only in-frame clonotypes and omits some of them. The top ten clones hold 0.4% to 0.5% of a sample with approximately 56,000 clones, 82% of them seen once. The clonotype comes from an adult in good health and CMV-seronegative. This chain connects TRBV11-1 to TRBJ2-3; 16 nucleotides align to TRBD2. Specimen: memory CD4+ T cells from blood. CDR3 sequence (DNA): TGTGCCAGCAGCTTGGGACTAGCGGGGGGGAAGGCAGATACGCAGTATTTT. It specifies CASSLGLAGGKADTQYF.